Given below is one T cell receptor beta chain in context. The antigen remains undetermined. This sample stems from a study of T cell responses to AZD1222 COVID-19 vaccine. Study results and limitations: No repertoire was sampled before or during the peak T cell response, only after it. Spike-specific TCR breadth and depth both grew after two AZD1222 doses. Distributed over spike, vaccine-associated CD4 TCRs predominated at 160-218 and 743-854. The donors showed a predominance of white British ancestry and of females, with possible underestimation of clonal diversity.

The repertoire was sequenced with immunoSEQ multiplex PCR; TCRdb's copy has only in-frame clones and lacks some. The sample records more than 100,000 clones, around 87% being singletons. The receptor comes from an adult in good health. Source: peripheral blood, taken on day 0 of AZD1222 vaccination.

The chain's CDR3 is CASSQEAWDRTGEQFF. The DNA of the CDR3 is TGTGCCAGCAGCCAAGAGGCCTGGGACCGGACGGGAGAGCAGTTCTTC. This chain uses TRBV3-1 (or the pseudogene TRBV3-2) with TRBJ2-1; D may be TRBD1 or TRBD2 (5 bases each). Trimming took 0 bases from V and 10 from J, leaving 19 bases between them. This CDR3 spans 16 amino acids. The germline V gene encodes CDR1 LGHDT and CDR2 YNNKEL (reference sequence).